This T cell receptor beta chain was retrieved from a study of response to subunit inactivated influenza vaccine. General study findings and limits: Researchers suggested that each seasonal influenza vaccination recruits few new T cells.

TCRdb re-analysed the RT-PCR reads in MiXCR, keeping a single row per CDR3 protein. The sample shows just over 300,000 distinct CDR3 sequences, roughly 22% of them seen only once. This CDR3 spans 14 amino acids. Trimming stripped 3 bases from V and 7 bases from J, with 13 bases between. At least ten counts were recorded for this clonotype. Antigen unknown. The genes are TRBV12-3 or TRBV12-4 and TRBJ1-5; a weak D match, TRBD1 (6 bases). The specimen comprised PBMCs from blood, sampled about 20 months after vaccination. The receptor's source is a man between 45 and 75 years old who received an inactivated influenza vaccine. The CDR3 bases are TGTGCCAGCAGTTTTCAGGGGTCGGCACAGCCCCAGCATTTT. It yields the protein CASSFQGSAQPQHF.